These 32 T cell receptor beta chains share one sample of origin, sequenced in a study of regulatory T cells in long-lasting Graves disease. Construction of the TCR beta libraries employed iRepertoire HTBI primers in conjunction with Arm-PCR of CDR3 regions. TCRdb reprocessed the multiplex PCR reads via MiXCR and lists one record per CDR3 protein. The sample records 550,000 to 700,000 distinct CDR3 sequences, 16% being singletons. Noted time point: newly diagnosed GD, antithyroid drugs for less than 3 months. After RNA was extracted from PBMCs, the TCR library was made from it. These data also featured in a second study, about T cells in Graves' hyperthyroidism and ophthalmopathy.

Sequences were derived from peripheral blood mononuclear cells (PBMCs), sampled at new diagnosis, from a patient treated with antithyroid drugs. These receptors all come from a man aged 18 to 30 with Graves disease.

In its sample, this clonotype was seen many times. This chain joins TRBV7-6 and TRBJ2-1; 9 bases agree with TRBD2. Trimming took 5 bases from V and 6 from J; bases not matched to a gene: 8. CDR3 size: 15 residues. Germline CDR1 SGHVS, CDR2 FNYEAQ. CDR3 sequence (DNA): TGTGCCAGCAGCGCACGACTAGCGGCTCCCAATGAGCAGTTCTTC. Translated, it gives CASSARLAAPNEQFF. The whole variable domain, remainder taken from reference TRBV7-6 and TRBJ2-1, is GAGVSQSPRYKVTKRGQDVALRCDPISGHVSLYWYRQALGQGPEFLTYFNYEAQQDKSGLPNDRFSAERPEGSISTLTIQRTEQRDSAMYRCASSARLAAPNEQFFGPGTRLTVL.

This clonotype showed up many times. This sequence joins TRBV29-1 and TRBJ2-1, with 14 bases identical to TRBD2. The length of the CDR3 is 16 residues. Looked up from germline, CDR1 is SQVTM and CDR2 is ANQGSEA. Unmatched junction bases numbered 8, after V lost 6 bases and J lost 4 bases. CDR3 sequence reads: CSVKGLAGAKYNEQFF. The DNA for the CDR3 is TGCAGCGTCAAGGGACTAGCGGGAGCGAAGTACAATGAGCAGTTCTTC.

This clonotype has a count of ten or more. This chain uses TRBV20-1 with TRBJ1-2; a possible D gene is TRBD1 (5 bases). V was trimmed by 0 bases and J by 4 bases, leaving 12 bases between them. The CDR3 length is 14 residues. Germline CDR1 is DFQATT and CDR2 is SNEGSKA (reference sequence). The CDR3, as DNA: TGCAGTGCTAGAGATGGGGGTGGACCCTATGGCTACACCTTC. This encodes CSARDGGGPYGYTF.

This clonotype was detected a few times. The chain uses TRBV7-8 and TRBJ1-4, with 7 bases lining up with TRBD1. The CDR3 totals 15 residues. V shed 5 bases and J 5 bases; nucleotides not matched to a gene: 8. Germline V gene lookup returns CDR1 SGHVS and CDR2 FQNEAQ. The CDR3 loop is CASSPDRVGNEKLFF. For the CDR3, the DNA is TGTGCCAGCAGCCCCGACAGGGTCGGGAATGAAAAACTGTTTTTT. The whole variable domain, remainder taken from reference TRBV7-8 and TRBJ1-4, is GAGVSQSPRYKVAKRGQDVALRCDPISGHVSLFWYQQALGQGPEFLTYFQNEAQLDKSGLPSDRFFAERPEGSVSTLKIQRTQQEDSAVYLCASSPDRVGNEKLFFGSGTQLSVL.

This clonotype came up many times. This CDR3 reads CAISELAGGYNEQFF. In nucleotides, the CDR3 is TGTGCCATCAGTGAGTTAGCGGGAGGCTACAATGAGCAGTTCTTC. The V gene is TRBV10-3, the J gene TRBJ2-1; 10 bases line up with TRBD2. Germline-derived CDR1 and CDR2 are ENHRY and SYGVKD. J lost 3 bases, V lost 1 base, and 0 bases had no gene match. The CDR3 consists of 15 residues.

This clonotype occurred many times. The chain has TRBV12-3 or TRBV12-4 and TRBJ2-5; D is ambiguous. The CDR3 has 13 residues. The V gene lost 3 bases and the J gene lost 5 bases, with 10 bases spanning the gap. The CDR3 coding sequence is TGTGCCAGCAGTTTTCCGGGTGGGGAGACCCAGTACTTC. Amino acid sequence: CASSFPGGETQYF.

This clonotype was seen a few times. V gene TRBV3-1 combines with J gene TRBJ2-5; TRBD1 or TRBD2 may be the D gene (5 bases each). The CDR3 totals 16 residues. Trimming stripped 1 base from V and 0 bases from J, with 12 bases between. The V gene's germline CDR1 is LGHDT and CDR2 YNNKEL (reference sequence). This CDR3 is CASSQGIRENQETQYF. The CDR3 region has the DNA TGTGCCAGCAGCCAAGGGATCAGGGAGAACCAAGAGACCCAGTACTTC.

V and J are TRBV7-9 and TRBJ2-1, with TRBD2 matching over 9 bases. This CDR3 spans 14 amino acids. Germline CDR1 and CDR2: SEHNR and FQNEAQ (reference sequence). Trimming at V came to 1 base and at J to 10 bases, leaving 5 bases not matched to a gene. Here the CDR3 DNA reads TGTGCCAGCAGCTTAGGACTAGCGGTTTACGAGCAGTTCTTC. The encoded protein is CASSLGLAVYEQFF. Looking up the rest from reference TRBV7-9 and TRBJ2-1 gives the full variable domain: DTGVSQNPRHKITKRGQNVTFRCDPISEHNRLYWYRQTLGQGPEFLTYFQNEAQLEKSRLLSDRFSAERPKGSFSTLEIQRTEQGDSAMYLCASSLGLAVYEQFFGPGTRLTVL.

The rearrangement uses TRBV30 and TRBJ1-3; no definite D call. The CDR3 sequence is 17 residues long. Germline loops: CDR1 GTSNPN, CDR2 SVGIG (reference sequence). Trimming stripped 4 bases from V and 0 bases from J, with 19 bases between. CDR3 in DNA: TGTGCCTGGATCCCCCCCCCCTCTCATAGCTCTGGAAACACCATATATTTT. It is translated as CAWIPPPSHSSGNTIYF.

The rearrangement joins TRBV18 to TRBJ1-1, with no clear D. Germline CDR1 KGHSH, CDR2 LQKENI. The CDR3 totals 13 residues. Trimming took 2 bases from V and 1 from J, leaving 5 bases between them. The chain's CDR3 is CASSPSPNTEAFF. For the CDR3, the DNA is TGTGCCAGCTCACCAAGCCCGAACACTGAAGCTTTCTTT.

This clonotype was seen a handful of times. The V and J genes are TRBV18 and TRBJ2-7, with 8 bases fitting TRBD1. V dropped 2 bases and J dropped 0; count of bases not matched to a gene: 6. The length of the CDR3 is 16 residues. Germline CDR1 reads KGHSH; CDR2 reads LQKENI. The CDR3 bases are TGTGCCAGCTCACCAACGCCGGGACAGGCCTCCTACGAGCAGTACTTC. Translation: CASSPTPGQASYEQYF.

This clonotype was detected many times. The chain recombines TRBV30 with TRBJ2-1; TRBD2 matches at 7 bases. The CDR3 totals 13 residues. The germline CDR1 and CDR2 sequences are GTSNPN and SVGIG (reference sequence). With V trimmed by 7 bases and J by 2 bases, 5 bases remained unmatched. CDR3 nucleotides: TGTGCCTTGAAGCGGGGAACCTACAATGAGCAGTTCTTC. It encodes CALKRGTYNEQFF.

This clonotype turned up a few times. The chain joins TRBV6-9 to TRBJ2-6; 10 positions match TRBD2. The CDR3 is 20 amino acids. Germline CDR1 is MNHGY and CDR2 is SVAAGI. V shed 3 bases, J shed 5 bases, and the junction held 16 bases outside the gene matches. The CDR3 nucleotides are TGTGCCAGCAGTTACCAGGCTAGCGGGAGTGGGCCGGCTAGGGCCAACGTCCTGACTTTC. Protein product: CASSYQASGSGPARANVLTF.

This clonotype was seen a few times. The chain joins TRBV7-8 to TRBJ1-5; unclear D gene. CDR1 is SGHVS, CDR2 FQNEAQ, per germline. Trimming pared 5 bases from V and 9 bases from J, leaving 17 bases between. The CDR3 is 14 amino acids. CDR3 region: CASSPFSESWPQHF. The CDR3 bases are TGTGCCAGCAGCCCCTTTTCCGAATCGTGGCCCCAGCATTTT.

The chain combines TRBV11-2 with TRBJ2-7, with 15 bases matching TRBD2. The CDR3 contains 19 residues. V was pared by 6 bases and J by 0 bases, with 12 bases of the junction left unmatched. Germline loops: CDR1 SGHAT, CDR2 FQNNGV. CDR3 DNA sequence: TGTGCCAGCAGGGATTTGGGACTAGCGGGAGGCCGGAGCTCCTACGAGCAGTACTTC. Translation gives CASRDLGLAGGRSSYEQYF.

The chain carries TRBV12-3 or TRBV12-4 and TRBJ2-2, with 13 bases matching TRBD2. This CDR3 spans 19 amino acids. V shed 3 bases and J 4 bases; nucleotides not matched to a gene: 11. Here the CDR3 DNA reads TGTGCCAGCAGTTTGACTAGCGGGAGGAGGGGCACGATCACCGGGGAGCTGTTTTTT. The encoded protein is CASSLTSGRRGTITGELFF.

The table lists this clonotype with many counts. The chain recombines TRBV12-3 or TRBV12-4 with TRBJ2-3; no reliable D call. The CDR3 runs to 13 residues. Trimming removed 2 bases from V and 4 bases from J, with 7 bases in between. This chain's CDR3 is CASSLKNPDTQYF. The CDR3 region has the DNA TGTGCCAGCAGTTTAAAGAACCCAGATACGCAGTATTTT.

Regarding this clonotype: A read error may account for a junction end that differs from germline. The V gene is TRBV9, the J gene TRBJ2-5; D is unclear. Germline CDR1 and CDR2: SGDLS and YYNGEE. This CDR3 has 14 amino acids. CDR3: CASSVDQAQETQCF. The CDR3 DNA reads TGTGCCAGCAGCGTAGACCAGGCCCAAGAGACCCAGTGCTTC.

The rearrangement joins TRBV19 to TRBJ2-3; 14 bases are shared with TRBD2. CDR3 size: 18 residues. From germline, CDR1 is LNHDA and CDR2 SQIVND (reference sequence). Trimming removed 3 bases from V and 4 bases from J; junction bases left unmatched: 9. The CDR3: CASSIGGTSGRWADTQYF. The CDR3 region has the DNA TGTGCCAGTAGTATCGGCGGGACTAGCGGGAGATGGGCAGATACGCAGTATTTT.

There are many counts of this clonotype. The chain has TRBV28 and TRBJ1-1; D is uncertain. The CDR3 has 14 residues. Germline values: CDR1 MDHEN, CDR2 SYDVKM. V was cut by 6 bases and J by 5 bases, with 16 bases left in between. CDR3 loop: CASSRPVAGTEAFF. The DNA for the CDR3 is TGTGCCAGCAGCAGACCGGTAGCGGGTACTGAAGCTTTCTTT.

The sample holds a few counts of this clonotype. The CDR3 region has the DNA TGTGCCAGCAGCTTACCAATCGAGGATAGCAATCAGCCCCAGCATTTT. It yields the protein CASSLPIEDSNQPQHF. The V gene is TRBV7-8, the J gene TRBJ1-5; no clear D. There are 16 residues in the CDR3. Trimming removed 2 bases at V and 0 bases at J, with 11 bases between. Germline V CDR1 and CDR2: SGHVS, FQNEAQ.

This clonotype was detected a few times. The rearrangement joins TRBV28 to TRBJ1-1; D call uncertain. V was trimmed by 4 bases and J by 11 bases, leaving 11 bases between them. CDR1 and CDR2 from the germline V gene are MDHEN and SYDVKM. This CDR3 is 11 amino acids long. CDR3 nucleotide sequence: TGTGCCAGCAGTTGGGGTGTATCGGCTTTCTTT. It is translated as CASSWGVSAFF. Variable domain in full (rest from reference TRBV28 and TRBJ1-1): DVKVTQSSRYLVKRTGEKVFLECVQDMDHENMFWYRQDPGLGLRLIYFSYDVKMKEKGDIPEGYSVSREKKERFSLILESASTNQTSMYLCASSWGVSAFFGQGTRLTVV.

Ten or more counts support this clonotype. The chain has TRBV6-1 and TRBJ2-2, with TRBD1 matching 8 bases. The trim removed 5 bases at V and 6 bases at J, leaving 11 bases unmatched. Germline CDR1 and CDR2: MNHNS and SASEGT. The CDR3 is 16 residues long. This CDR3 is CASSPPGQGGAGELFF. In DNA form, the CDR3 reads TGTGCCAGCAGTCCCCCAGGACAGGGTGGTGCCGGGGAGCTGTTTTTT.

This clonotype was counted ten times or more. The chain links TRBV10-3 to TRBJ2-7, with 9 bases that match TRBD2. V lost 0 bases, J lost 2 bases, and 5 bases stayed unmatched. Per germline, CDR1 ENHRY and CDR2 SYGVKD. This CDR3 comprises 16 residues. In DNA form, the CDR3 reads TGTGCCATCAGTGAGTCGAAAGGCGGGAGGGCCTACGAGCAGTACTTC. Protein: CAISESKGGRAYEQYF.

The gene calls are TRBV12-3 or TRBV12-4 and TRBJ2-5, with D perhaps TRBD1 (5 bases). The CDR3 has 13 amino acids. V was clipped by 5 bases and J by 4 bases, with 11 bases between them. The CDR3 here is CASSRQSSETQYF. CDR3 coding DNA: TGTGCCAGCAGTCGACAGTCTTCAGAGACCCAGTACTTC.

There are a few counts of this clonotype. The V gene is TRBV20-1, the J gene TRBJ1-2, with 8 positions matching TRBD1. Trimming at V came to 3 bases and at J to 7 bases, leaving 7 bases not matched to a gene. The CDR3 is 13 amino acids. The germline CDR1 and CDR2 sequences are DFQATT and SNEGSKA (reference sequence). CDR3 residues: CSARQGARVGYTF. The CDR3, as DNA: TGCAGTGCTAGGCAGGGGGCGAGAGTTGGCTACACCTTC.

This clonotype was recorded at least ten times. The chain recombines TRBV28 with TRBJ2-7; 8 bases match TRBD1. The V segment lost 2 bases and the J segment 6 bases; nucleotides outside the gene matches: 12. The CDR3 is 16 amino acids. Germline assignment: CDR1 MDHEN and CDR2 SYDVKM. The CDR3 loop reads CASSLIPPGQAGEQYF. CDR3 DNA sequence: TGTGCCAGCAGTTTAATCCCCCCGGGACAGGCGGGCGAGCAGTACTTC.

J is TRBJ2-5 and V is TRBV5-1; maybe TRBD1 (6 bases). The germline V and J ends were trimmed by 4 bases and 4 bases, with 20 bases remaining between them. CDR3 length: 16 amino acids. Germline assignment: CDR1 SGHRS and CDR2 YFSETQ. The CDR3 region has the DNA TGCGCCAGCAGCCTTCCCCTTAACAGGGATGTAGAGACCCAGTACTTC. Its protein is CASSLPLNRDVETQYF.

Many counts were recorded for this clonotype. This rearrangement joins TRBV12-3 or TRBV12-4 to TRBJ2-4; possible D gene TRBD1, 6 bases. The CDR3 totals 13 residues. The ends were cut back, 5 bases at V and 8 bases at J, with 13 bases in the middle. The CDR3 region is CASSRQVWDIQYF. CDR3 bases: TGTGCCAGCAGTCGACAGGTTTGGGACATTCAGTACTTC.

There are many counts of this clonotype. The J gene is TRBJ2-7, the V gene TRBV7-3; perhaps D is TRBD1 or TRBD2 (7 bases each). The CDR3 extends over 15 amino acids. Trimming took off 4 bases at V and 3 bases at J, with 16 bases between the two ends. Germline-derived CDR1 and CDR2 are SGHTA and FQGTGA. The CDR3 region is CASSSRGGGGYEQYF. The CDR3 DNA is TGTGCCAGCAGCTCCCGAGGGGGCGGGGGCTACGAGCAGTACTTC.

The table lists this clonotype with many counts. The genes are TRBV15 and TRBJ2-3; unclear D gene. The CDR3 extends over 13 amino acids. The germline V gene encodes CDR1 LNHNV and CDR2 YYDKDF (reference sequence). V lost 3 bases and J lost 1, with 5 bases in between. CDR3 in amino acids: CATSSQGTDTQYF. CDR3 DNA sequence: TGTGCCACCAGCAGCCAGGGCACAGATACGCAGTATTTT.

The chain carries TRBV2 and TRBJ1-1; no reliable D call. CDR3 length equals 12 residues. Germline V gene data show CDR1 as SNHLY and CDR2 as FYNNEI. V was cut by 6 bases and J by 7 bases, with 12 bases left in between. CDR3 sequence reads: CASSTDGFEAFF. In nucleotides, the CDR3 is TGTGCCAGCAGCACGGACGGGTTTGAAGCTTTCTTT.